This TCR beta chain was documented in a study of blood T cell repertoires in COVID-19. With 2 bases removed from V and 4 bases from J, the gap between germline ends came to 6 bases. The CDR3 is 13 amino acids. This clone was counted a single time. Under the authors' procedure: Reference gene primer amplification in the assay estimated nucleated cell counts. Sequencing used immunoSEQ multiplex PCR; TCRdb keeps in-frame clones, though not all of them. That table supplies the V and J calls and clone size; D and trimming were determined from the DNA. In the table there are 230,000 or so clones, approximately 89% of which are singletons. Cohorts were based on clinical histories the participants reported.

The chain couples TRBV12-3 or TRBV12-4 to TRBJ1-3; TRBD1 might be the D (5 bases). Sequenced sample: PBMCs or T cells enriched from blood (not recorded which). This receptor was taken from a woman between 35 and 50 years old with acute COVID-19. The CDR3 DNA reads TGTGCCAGCAGTTTACGACAGGGAAACACCATATATTTT. It yields the protein CASSLRQGNTIYF.